One sample yielded the 32 T cell receptor beta chains listed below, sequenced in a study of shared clonotypes between healthy human individuals. The data were produced by immunoSEQ multiplex PCR, yet TCRdb's version contains in-frame clones alone and is incomplete. The sample consists of 2 million to 2.5 million clones, just under 95% of them appearing once. The sample taken for sequencing was naive CD4+ T cells from PBMCs. Subset indicated: CD45RA+ positively selected. All receptors derive from a man younger than 30 in good health. Some clones in this sample may be carry-over from other donors' samples.

The rearrangement links TRBV5-1 to TRBJ2-6, with D possibly matching TRBD1 (6 bases). From germline, CDR1 is SGHRS and CDR2 YFSETQ. V lost 3 bases, J lost 1 base, and 14 bases lay in between. CDR3 length equals 17 residues. The CDR3 is CASSSPGHHSGANVLTF. CDR3 bases: TGCGCCAGCAGCTCACCGGGACACCATTCTGGGGCCAACGTCCTGACTTTC.

This chain uses TRBV28 with TRBJ1-5, with unresolved D. In germline, CDR1 is MDHEN, CDR2 SYDVKM. Trimming took 6 bases from V and 4 from J, leaving 10 bases between them. This CDR3 region has 13 residues. As DNA, the CDR3 is TGTGCCAGCAGACCCATGACAAATCAGCCCCAGCATTTT. Translating it yields CASRPMTNQPQHF.

The count of this clone is one. This same CDR3 is encoded by further DNA sequences in the sample. The V and J genes are TRBV7-9 and TRBJ2-5, with D uncertain. In germline, CDR1 is SEHNR, CDR2 FQNEAQ (reference sequence). The V gene lost 3 bases and the J gene lost 5 bases, with 7 bases spanning the gap. This CDR3 comprises 12 residues. CDR3 protein: CASSLLSETQYF. In nucleotides, the CDR3 is TGTGCCAGCAGCTTGTTGTCGGAGACCCAGTACTTC.

The chain combines TRBV2 with TRBJ1-5; D gene unclear. Trimming took off 5 bases at V and 6 bases at J, with 11 bases between the two ends. CDR1 is SNHLY, CDR2 FYNNEI, per germline. The CDR3 sequence is 13 residues long. The CDR3: CASSPLPGQPQHF. The CDR3 bases are TGTGCCAGCAGTCCCTTACCAGGTCAGCCCCAGCATTTT.

This clone was counted between two and nine times. One end of the junction fails to match germline, which may point to a read error. The genes are TRBV28 and TRBJ1-1, with D uncertain. Germline assignment: CDR1 MDHEN and CDR2 SYDVKM. The CDR3 spans 11 residues. CDR3 in amino acids: CASSSFREPIF. The CDR3 DNA is TGTGCCAGCAGTTCCTTCCGGGAGCCGATATTT.

V and J are TRBV5-1 and TRBJ1-4; perhaps TRBD1 as D (6 bases). The CDR3 loop spans 13 amino acids. Between the trimmed V and J ends, which lost 5 bases and 5 bases, there was a span of 10 bases. Germline assignment: CDR1 SGHRS and CDR2 YFSETQ. Here the CDR3 DNA reads TGCGCCAGCAGGATAGGGGGGAATGAAAAACTGTTTTTT. It is translated as CASRIGGNEKLFF.

J is TRBJ2-7 and V is TRBV14; either TRBD1 or TRBD2 may fit D (5 bases each). V gave up 2 bases and J gave up 3 bases, with 11 bases separating them. CDR1 and CDR2 from the germline V gene are SGHDN and FVKESK. The CDR3 sequence is 14 residues long. CDR3 coding DNA: TGTGCCAGCAGCCAACCGGGACGGAGCTACGAGCAGTACTTC. The encoded protein is CASSQPGRSYEQYF.

The V gene is TRBV5-5, the J gene TRBJ1-5, with D maybe TRBD1 (5 bases). The CDR3 sequence is 14 residues long. Trimming cost V 4 bases and J 0 bases, with 8 bases left between them. Germline CDR1 is SGHKS and CDR2 is YYEKEE (reference sequence). CDR3 amino acids: CASSGGNSNQPQHF. For the CDR3, the DNA is TGTGCCAGCAGCGGGGGGAATAGCAATCAGCCCCAGCATTTT.

The V gene is TRBV27, the J gene TRBJ1-1, with 8 bases identical to TRBD1. The CDR3 loop spans 13 amino acids. CDR1 is MNHEY, CDR2 SMNVEV, per germline (reference sequence). V lost 6 bases and J lost 8; bases outside the gene matches: 8. The CDR3 coding sequence is TGTGCCAGCAGAGCCGGGACAGGACGGGAAGCTTTCTTT. It codes for CASRAGTGREAFF.

The chain employs TRBV30 and TRBJ1-2, with unresolved D. Trimming cost V 0 bases and J 0 bases, with 11 bases left between them. The CDR3 length is 15 residues. Germline V gene sequence: CDR1 GTSNPN, CDR2 SVGIG (reference sequence). CDR3 loop: CAWSVRGITNYGYTF. CDR3 nucleotides: TGTGCCTGGAGTGTAAGAGGTATTACTAACTATGGCTACACCTTC.

The chain combines TRBV27 with TRBJ2-3; the D gene is possibly TRBD2 (6 bases). Germline CDR1 is MNHEY and CDR2 is SMNVEV (reference sequence). The CDR3 has 15 amino acids. The germline V and J ends were trimmed by 4 bases and 2 bases, with 13 bases remaining between them. CDR3 nucleotide sequence: TGTGCCAGCAGTTGGAGGAGGGCCTACACAGATACGCAGTATTTT. This translates into CASSWRRAYTDTQYF.

The rearrangement uses TRBV9 and TRBJ1-2, with TRBD1 as a possible D gene (5 bases). The CDR3 runs to 15 residues. V dropped 0 bases and J dropped 7 bases, with 16 bases sitting between them. Germline-derived CDR1 and CDR2 are SGDLS and YYNGEE. The CDR3, as DNA: TGTGCCAGCAGCGTAGCTACGGGGGTTACGTCTGGCTACACCTTC. Translation gives CASSVATGVTSGYTF.

This clone was counted once. V usage is TRBV4-1 and J usage is TRBJ1-4; the D gene is possibly TRBD1 (5 bases). V dropped 1 base and J dropped 0 bases, with 21 bases sitting between them. Germline V gene sequence: CDR1 MGHRA, CDR2 YSYEKL. This CDR3 has 20 amino acids. The CDR3 protein is CASSQADGPGRDATNEKLFF. CDR3 DNA sequence: TGCGCCAGCAGCCAAGCGGATGGCCCGGGGAGGGACGCAACTAATGAAAAACTGTTTTTT.

For this clone: Within the sample, other DNA sequences also encode this same CDR3. The chain has TRBV6-1 and TRBJ2-7, with a tentative D call TRBD1 (5 bases). Trimming removed 5 bases at V and 0 bases at J, with 8 bases between. Germline V gives CDR1 MNHNS, CDR2 SASEGT. There are 13 residues in the CDR3. This chain's CDR3 is CASSPGSSYEQYF. Here the CDR3 DNA reads TGTGCCAGCAGTCCAGGGTCCTCCTACGAGCAGTACTTC.

Concerning this clone itself: Other nucleotide sequences from this sample produce the same CDR3. The chain joins TRBV2 to TRBJ2-1; D remains ambiguous. Germline-derived CDR1 and CDR2 are SNHLY and FYNNEI. Trimming pared 3 bases from V and 1 base from J, leaving 7 bases between. The CDR3 sequence is 14 residues long. The CDR3 DNA sequence: TGTGCCAGCAGTGAGGTCGGGTCCTACAATGAGCAGTTCTTC. Translated: CASSEVGSYNEQFF.

The CDR3, as DNA: TGTGCCAGCAGCCTAGGAGGGTATGCCAGGGTGACCCAGTACTTC. Translating gives CASSLGGYARVTQYF. V usage is TRBV5-6 and J usage is TRBJ2-5, with D possibly TRBD2 on 6 matching bases. The CDR3 has 15 amino acids. From germline, CDR1 is SGHDT and CDR2 YYEEEE. Between the trimmed V and J ends, which lost 4 bases and 7 bases, there was a span of 20 bases.

CDR3 sequence: CASSPRGGAANEKLFF. CDR3 in DNA: TGTGCCAGCAGCCCAAGAGGAGGGGCAGCTAATGAAAAACTGTTTTTT. The chain uses TRBV9 and TRBJ1-4, with D possibly matching TRBD1 (5 bases). Per the germline V gene, CDR1 is SGDLS and CDR2 is YYNGEE. V shed 4 bases and J shed 3 bases, with 16 bases lying between them. The CDR3 contains 16 residues.

Written as DNA, the CDR3 is TGTGCCTGGATGGACCCCTATACGCAGTATTTT. Its translation is CAWMDPYTQYF. V and J are TRBV30 and TRBJ2-3; no clear D. Trimming removed 4 bases from V and 7 bases from J, with 9 bases in between. In germline, CDR1 is GTSNPN, CDR2 SVGIG (reference sequence). This CDR3 spans 11 amino acids.

The chain uses TRBV7-2 and TRBJ1-5; D ambiguous. This CDR3 is 15 amino acids long. The V end was cut by 6 bases, the J end by 0 bases, with 12 bases between. Looked up from germline, CDR1 is SGHTA and CDR2 is FQGNSA. The CDR3 coding sequence is TGTGCCAGCAGTCTACCCCCATATAGCAATCAGCCCCAGCATTTT. This encodes CASSLPPYSNQPQHF.

The chain has TRBV19 and TRBJ1-2; D remains unclear. Trimming left V 3 bases short and J 1 base short, with 6 bases between. Germline CDR1 and CDR2: LNHDA and SQIVND (reference sequence). The length of the CDR3 is 13 residues. The CDR3 sequence: CASSILSNYGYTF. DNA of the CDR3: TGTGCCAGTAGTATTCTCAGTAACTATGGCTACACCTTC.

The gene calls are TRBV29-1 and TRBJ1-1; TRBD1 aligns across 11 bases. Germline CDR1 SQVTM, CDR2 ANQGSEA. V was clipped by 8 bases and J by 4 bases; unmatched bases: 3. The CDR3 covers 12 residues. CDR3 coding DNA: TGCAGCTCCGGACAGGGGGCCACTGAAGCTTTCTTT. Encoded protein: CSSGQGATEAFF.

This chain connects TRBV11-1 to TRBJ2-7; TRBD1 aligns across 12 bases. The J segment lost 11 bases and the V segment lost 5 bases, leaving 10 bases of the junction unmatched. The germline V gene has CDR1 SGHAT and CDR2 FQDESV (reference sequence). This CDR3 region has 14 residues. The chain's CDR3 is CASSPTGQGALKYF. The CDR3, as DNA: TGTGCCAGCAGCCCAACGGGACAGGGGGCCTTAAAGTACTTC.

The chain recombines TRBV19 with TRBJ1-4; D unresolved. The CDR3 sequence is 13 residues long. V lost 5 bases and J lost 11, with 15 bases in between. Per the germline V gene, CDR1 is LNHDA and CDR2 is SQIVND (reference sequence). The CDR3 DNA is TGTGCCAGTAGTCCCCGGGCTTTGGAGAAACTGTTTTTT. Its protein product is CASSPRALEKLFF. Full variable domain (rest looked up from reference TRBV19 and TRBJ1-4): DGGITQSPKYLFRKEGQNVTLSCEQNLNHDAMYWYRQDPGQGLRLIYYSQIVNDFQKGDIAEGYSVSREKKESFPLTVTSAQKNPTAFYLCASSPRALEKLFFGSGTQLSVL.

This clone was counted once. The chain carries TRBV5-6 and TRBJ1-2; TRBD1 matches 10 bases. CDR1 and CDR2 from the germline V gene are SGHDT and YYEEEE. The CDR3 length is 15 residues. V trimming: 2 bases; J trimming: 2 bases; junction bases outside the gene matches: 3. In DNA form, the CDR3 reads TGTGCCAGCAGCTTCGGACAGGGGGGGAACTATGGCTACACCTTC. Translating it yields CASSFGQGGNYGYTF.

J is TRBJ2-7 and V is TRBV5-1, with 13 positions matching TRBD2. The trim removed 0 bases at V and 6 bases at J, leaving 12 bases unmatched. Germline V CDR1 and CDR2: SGHRS, YFSETQ. This CDR3 is built from 18 residues. CDR3 in amino acids: CASSLAAGRTSGSGEQYF. CDR3 in DNA: TGCGCCAGCAGCTTGGCGGCAGGGCGGACTAGCGGGAGCGGCGAGCAGTACTTC.

This clone was found once. The chain employs TRBV29-1 and TRBJ2-5, with TRBD1 identical over 7 bases. The V segment lost 4 bases and the J segment 1 base; nucleotides outside the gene matches: 6. In germline, CDR1 is SQVTM, CDR2 ANQGSEA. This CDR3 comprises 14 residues. The CDR3 reads CSVVPGTAQETQYF. CDR3 coding DNA: TGCAGCGTTGTTCCGGGGACAGCCCAAGAGACCCAGTACTTC.

The V gene is TRBV9, the J gene TRBJ2-3, with unresolved D. Trimming cost V 3 bases and J 4 bases, with 6 bases left between them. Germline CDR1 and CDR2: SGDLS and YYNGEE. The CDR3 loop spans 12 amino acids. The CDR3 bases are TGTGCCAGCAGCGCACGTTCAGATACGCAGTATTTT. Translation gives CASSARSDTQYF.

The rearrangement uses TRBV5-6 and TRBJ2-3, with D perhaps given as TRBD1 or TRBD2 (6 bases each). This CDR3 region has 15 residues. V lost 0 bases and J lost 8, with 16 bases in between. Germline V CDR1 and CDR2: SGHDT, YYEEEE. DNA of the CDR3: TGTGCCAGCAGCTTGGTGATCCGGGGGCGCGCTACGCAGTATTTT. Protein sequence: CASSLVIRGRATQYF.

In regard to this clone: Other DNA sequences in the sample encode the same CDR3. This sequence joins TRBV5-6 and TRBJ1-5, with D unclear. Germline loops: CDR1 SGHDT, CDR2 YYEEEE. V lost 1 base to trimming and J lost 3 bases, with 2 bases between them. The CDR3 covers 12 residues. The CDR3 coding sequence is TGTGCCAGCAGCTTGACCAATCAGCCCCAGCATTTT. Protein sequence: CASSLTNQPQHF.

V and J are TRBV5-1 and TRBJ1-2; D ambiguous. Deletions cut 1 base from V and 0 bases from J, with 7 bases between. From germline, CDR1 is SGHRS and CDR2 YFSETQ. This CDR3 spans 14 amino acids. The CDR3 sequence: CASSLLTTNYGYTF. In DNA, the CDR3 is TGCGCCAGCAGCTTGCTGACTACTAACTATGGCTACACCTTC.

A note on this clone: Distinct nucleotide sequences in the sample also encode this CDR3. The chain joins TRBV9 to TRBJ2-7; TRBD1 is a possible D gene (6 bases). The CDR3 spans 15 residues. Per germline, CDR1 SGDLS and CDR2 YYNGEE. The V end lost 0 bases, the J end lost 0 bases, and 10 bases lay between the germline ends. CDR3: CASSVAGTLSYEQYF. The DNA for the CDR3 is TGTGCCAGCAGCGTAGCCGGGACACTCTCCTACGAGCAGTACTTC.

The V call is TRBV7-9, the J call TRBJ1-5; D is unresolved. Looked up from germline, CDR1 is SEHNR and CDR2 is FQNEAQ (reference sequence). CDR3 length: 13 amino acids. V was clipped by 3 bases and J by 7 bases, with 10 bases between them. The chain's CDR3 is CASSFTGSQPQHF. The DNA for the CDR3 is TGTGCCAGCAGCTTCACCGGGAGCCAGCCCCAGCATTTT.